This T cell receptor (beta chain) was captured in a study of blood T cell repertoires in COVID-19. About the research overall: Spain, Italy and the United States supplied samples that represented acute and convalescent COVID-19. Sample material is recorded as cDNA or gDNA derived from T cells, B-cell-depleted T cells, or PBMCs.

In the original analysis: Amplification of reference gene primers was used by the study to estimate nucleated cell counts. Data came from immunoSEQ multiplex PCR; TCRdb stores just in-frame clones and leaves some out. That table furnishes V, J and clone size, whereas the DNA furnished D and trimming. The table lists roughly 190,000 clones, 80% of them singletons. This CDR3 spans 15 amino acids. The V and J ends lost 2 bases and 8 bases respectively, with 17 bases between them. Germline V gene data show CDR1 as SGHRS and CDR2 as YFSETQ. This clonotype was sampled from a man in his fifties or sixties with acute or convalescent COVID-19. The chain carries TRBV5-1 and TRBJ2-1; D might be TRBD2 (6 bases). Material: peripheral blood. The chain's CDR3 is CASSFGRSQGDEQFF. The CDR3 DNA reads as TGCGCCAGCAGCTTTGGGAGGTCTCAGGGTGATGAGCAGTTCTTC.